The 32 T cell receptor beta chains below come from one sample, sequenced in a study of blood T cell repertoires in COVID-19. Generated by immunoSEQ multiplex PCR, the TCRdb table keeps only in-frame clones and is missing some. The sample has a few hundred thousand clones, 89% seen once. The sequenced material came from peripheral blood. All receptors derive from a woman aged 30 to 39 with COVID-19, enrolled during active disease.

This chain connects TRBV19 to TRBJ2-3, with D tentatively TRBD1 (6 bases). The CDR3 loop spans 16 amino acids. Looked up from germline, CDR1 is LNHDA and CDR2 is SQIVND (reference sequence). The germline V and J ends were trimmed by 4 bases and 5 bases, with 19 bases remaining between them. CDR3 protein: CASSTEVTGLGDTQYF. The CDR3 DNA follows: TGTGCCAGTAGTACAGAGGTGACAGGTTTAGGAGATACGCAGTATTTT.

V gene TRBV5-1 combines with J gene TRBJ1-2; D is perhaps TRBD1 (5 bases). The CDR3 has 14 amino acids. Looked up from germline, CDR1 is SGHRS and CDR2 is YFSETQ. Trimming took 0 bases from V and 4 from J, leaving 10 bases between them. CDR3 protein: CASSLGIGAYGYTF. CDR3 in DNA: TGCGCCAGCAGCTTGGGAATAGGGGCCTATGGCTACACCTTC.

This clone showed up just a few times. The CDR3: CASSSGDTALEGYTF. The CDR3 DNA follows: TGTGCCAGCAGCTCAGGGGACACAGCCTTGGAGGGCTACACCTTC. The chain has TRBV7-2 and TRBJ1-2; D is perhaps TRBD1 (6 bases). With 4 bases removed from V and 8 bases from J, the gap between germline ends came to 20 bases. The CDR3 is made up of 15 amino acids. Germline CDR1 and CDR2: SGHTA and FQGNSA.

J is TRBJ2-3 and V is TRBV12-3 or TRBV12-4, with D possibly TRBD2 on 6 matching bases. V was clipped by 1 base and J by 9 bases, with 8 bases between them. The CDR3 extends over 12 amino acids. CDR3: CASSLGRETQYF. In DNA, the CDR3 is TGTGCCAGCAGTTTAGGGAGGGAGACGCAGTATTTT.

V gene TRBV4-1 combines with J gene TRBJ2-1; TRBD2 matches 15 bases. Germline CDR1 and CDR2: MGHRA and YSYEKL. This CDR3 region has 16 residues. The J segment lost 7 bases and the V segment lost 4 bases, leaving 5 bases of the junction unmatched. CDR3 in amino acids: CASSPWTSGRENEQFF. Here the CDR3 DNA reads TGCGCCAGCAGCCCATGGACTAGCGGGAGGGAGAATGAGCAGTTCTTC.

In DNA, the CDR3 is TGTGCCAGCAGCGGGGGGGCTGATGGCAATCAGCCCCAGCATTTT. This sequence encodes CASSGGADGNQPQHF. The rearrangement links TRBV2 to TRBJ1-5; possibly TRBD1 for D (6 bases). V lost 6 bases and J lost 2, with 14 bases in between. This CDR3 contains 15 residues. Germline lookup yields CDR1 SNHLY and CDR2 FYNNEI.

This clone appeared a single time. The chain joins TRBV27 to TRBJ2-3, with TRBD2 matching over 9 bases. This CDR3 region has 16 residues. The J segment lost 5 bases and the V segment lost 3 bases, leaving 9 bases of the junction unmatched. Per germline, CDR1 MNHEY and CDR2 SMNVEV (reference sequence). This chain's CDR3 is CASSLRGGRALDTQYF. The DNA for the CDR3 is TGTGCCAGCAGTTTGAGGGGCGGGAGGGCCCTAGATACGCAGTATTTT.

The rearrangement links TRBV13 to TRBJ2-3, with D maybe TRBD1 (5 bases). V was cut by 0 bases and J by 5 bases, with 12 bases left in between. CDR3 length: 15 amino acids. The germline CDR1 and CDR2 sequences are PRHDT and FYEKMQ (reference sequence). CDR3 nucleotide sequence: TGTGCCAGCAGCTTAGGCCTGGGGCCGGGAGATACGCAGTATTTT. Protein sequence: CASSLGLGPGDTQYF.

The J gene is TRBJ1-4, the V gene TRBV5-1; possible D gene TRBD1, 6 bases. The CDR3 length is 18 residues. Looked up from germline, CDR1 is SGHRS and CDR2 is YFSETQ. Trimming stripped 0 bases from V and 3 bases from J, with 18 bases between. CDR3 sequence (DNA): TGCGCCAGCAGCTTGGTTCCCGGGGTGGGGGCTGCTAATGAAAAACTGTTTTTT. Translated, it gives CASSLVPGVGAANEKLFF.

The CDR3 DNA reads TGTGCCAGCAGCGTACCACCGGGGGGTACCCATGAAGCTTTCTTT. Amino acid sequence: CASSVPPGGTHEAFF. The gene calls are TRBV9 and TRBJ1-1; the D gene is possibly TRBD1 (5 bases). Trimming pared 1 base from V and 7 bases from J, leaving 17 bases between. Germline V gene lookup returns CDR1 SGDLS and CDR2 YYNGEE. This CDR3 has 15 residues.

This chain uses TRBV30 with TRBJ1-6, with D unresolved. V dropped 0 bases and J dropped 8 bases, with 14 bases sitting between them. CDR3 length: 15 residues. CDR1 is GTSNPN, CDR2 SVGIG, per germline (reference sequence). As DNA, the CDR3 is TGTGCCTGGAGTGTACGAGTTCGCGGTGATTCACCCCTCCACTTT. This gives the protein CAWSVRVRGDSPLHF.

This chain links TRBV4-3 with TRBJ2-4; D is possibly TRBD2 (5 bases). CDR1 LGHNA and CDR2 YSLEER come from the germline V gene. V was trimmed by 4 bases and J by 9 bases, leaving 19 bases between them. This CDR3 is built from 15 residues. For the CDR3, the DNA is TGCGCCAGCAGCCCCGAGAGGCTTAGAGGGAGCATTCAGTACTTC. Translation gives CASSPERLRGSIQYF.

This clone has just one count. CDR3 protein: CASSIDGGSSYNEQFF. CDR3 sequence (DNA): TGTGCCAGTAGTATAGATGGTGGGAGCTCCTACAATGAGCAGTTCTTC. The chain employs TRBV19 and TRBJ2-1, with a weak D call TRBD2 (5 bases). CDR3 length: 16 residues. V lost 0 bases to trimming and J lost 0 bases, with 9 bases between them. CDR1 and CDR2 (germline): LNHDA, SQIVND (reference sequence).

This chain's CDR3 is CASSAGTGTSGVDTQYF. The CDR3 nucleotides read TGCGCCAGCAGCGCCGGAACCGGGACTAGCGGGGTAGATACGCAGTATTTT. The rearrangement links TRBV5-1 to TRBJ2-3; 13 bases are shared with TRBD2. This CDR3 is 17 amino acids long. The ends lost 4 bases at V and 5 bases at J; junction bases unmatched: 10. Germline V CDR1 and CDR2: SGHRS, YFSETQ.

The chain uses TRBV28 and TRBJ2-3, with 9 bases fitting TRBD1. J was trimmed by 8 bases and V by 1 base; bases with no gene match: 10. The CDR3 extends over 16 amino acids. Germline V gives CDR1 MDHEN, CDR2 SYDVKM. This CDR3 reads CASSLSGDRVLVTQYF. As DNA, the CDR3 is TGTGCCAGCAGTTTATCAGGGGACAGGGTACTCGTTACGCAGTATTTT.

The gene calls are TRBV2 and TRBJ1-5; D perhaps matches TRBD1 (5 bases). The length of the CDR3 is 13 residues. Germline CDR1 reads SNHLY; CDR2 reads FYNNEI. V was trimmed by 6 bases and J by 7 bases, leaving 13 bases between them. The CDR3 protein is CASRGGGEQPQHF. CDR3 DNA sequence: TGTGCCAGCAGAGGTGGAGGGGAACAGCCCCAGCATTTT. The complete variable domain, with remaining parts taken from reference TRBV2 and TRBJ1-5, reads EPEVTQTPSHQVTQMGQEVILRCVPISNHLYFYWYRQILGQKVEFLVSFYNNEISEKSEIFDDQFSVERPDGSNFTLKIRSTKLEDSAMYFCASRGGGEQPQHFGDGTRLSIL.

This chain links TRBV6-2 or TRBV6-3 with TRBJ1-2, with D hard to call. Trimming took 4 bases from V and 3 from J, leaving 9 bases between them. Germline CDR1 MNHEY, CDR2 SVGEGT. This CDR3 has 13 residues. CDR3 DNA sequence: TGTGCCAGCAGTTGGGAGGCGGACTATGGCTACACCTTC. As protein: CASSWEADYGYTF.

Worth noting for this clone: In the same sample, other DNA sequences code for this CDR3. CDR3 protein: CSVEGGSTDTQYF. The CDR3 DNA follows: TGCAGCGTTGAGGGCGGGAGCACAGATACGCAGTATTTT. This sequence joins TRBV29-1 and TRBJ2-3; maybe TRBD2 (5 bases). The CDR3 loop spans 13 amino acids. Germline CDR1 reads SQVTM; CDR2 reads ANQGSEA. V lost 3 bases to trimming and J lost 0 bases, with 7 bases between them.

The gene calls are TRBV6-2 or TRBV6-3 and TRBJ2-1, with D possibly TRBD1 on 6 matching bases. V was trimmed by 2 bases and J by 1 base, leaving 15 bases between them. Germline values: CDR1 MNHEY, CDR2 SVGEGT. The CDR3 extends over 17 amino acids. CDR3 sequence (DNA): TGTGCCAGCAGTTACGCGGACAGATCCTATTCCTACAATGAGCAGTTCTTC. Translating it yields CASSYADRSYSYNEQFF.

This chain uses TRBV5-6 with TRBJ2-1; D gene uncertain. Trimming took 0 bases from V and 10 from J, leaving 8 bases between them. This CDR3 has 12 residues. The germline CDR1 and CDR2 sequences are SGHDT and YYEEEE. The CDR3 nucleotides are TGTGCCAGCAGCTTGGCTGGGCTGGAGCAGTTCTTC. Its protein product is CASSLAGLEQFF.

A single count supports this clone. The rearrangement uses TRBV6-5 and TRBJ1-2, with TRBD1 matching over 11 bases. Per germline, CDR1 MNHEY and CDR2 SVGAGI. The J segment lost 5 bases and the V segment lost 6 bases, leaving 5 bases of the junction unmatched. The CDR3 contains 14 residues. The CDR3 sequence is CASRAGTGGYGYTF. The CDR3 DNA follows: TGTGCCAGCAGGGCCGGGACAGGGGGTTATGGCTACACCTTC.

This chain joins TRBV19 and TRBJ2-7; 13 positions agree with TRBD2. CDR1 and CDR2 (germline): LNHDA, SQIVND (reference sequence). V shed 6 bases, J shed 2 bases, and the junction held 4 bases outside the gene matches. This CDR3 region has 15 residues. Here the CDR3 reads CASSRTSGGTYEQYF. The CDR3 DNA sequence: TGTGCCAGTAGCCGGACTAGCGGGGGTACCTACGAGCAGTACTTC.

CDR3 loop: CASSSAIGGRHEQFF. The CDR3 DNA reads as TGTGCCAGCAGCTCGGCGATAGGAGGGCGCCATGAGCAGTTCTTC. This rearrangement joins TRBV6-5 to TRBJ2-1, with a tentative D call TRBD2 (6 bases). The V end was cut by 6 bases, the J end by 8 bases, with 20 bases between. Germline CDR1 and CDR2: MNHEY and SVGAGI. The CDR3 contains 15 residues.

The chain has TRBV5-1 and TRBJ1-4, with 8 bases aligning to TRBD1. V was clipped by 4 bases and J by 6 bases; unmatched bases: 8. Germline CDR1 is SGHRS and CDR2 is YFSETQ. The CDR3 has 15 amino acids. The CDR3 DNA is TGCGCCAGCAGCGACAGACAGGGGTTGGATGAAAAACTGTTTTTT. It translates to CASSDRQGLDEKLFF.

The CDR3 is CASSFLPDMGGLVQYF. The DNA for the CDR3 is TGTGCCAGCAGCTTCCTACCTGACATGGGGGGTCTAGTGCAGTACTTC. The chain is built from TRBV5-8 and TRBJ2-5; tentatively, D is TRBD2 (6 bases). Trimming pared 2 bases from V and 11 bases from J, leaving 25 bases between. The CDR3 covers 16 residues. Per the germline V gene, CDR1 is SGHTS and CDR2 is YDEGEE.

The V gene is TRBV6-2 or TRBV6-3, the J gene TRBJ2-7; a weak D match, TRBD2 (6 bases). CDR1 is MNHEY and CDR2 is SVGEGT in the germline V gene. The CDR3 loop spans 13 amino acids. Trimming left V 3 bases short and J 6 bases short, with 12 bases between. CDR3 residues: CASSYLARGEQYV. The CDR3 DNA reads as TGTGCCAGCAGTTATCTGGCGCGGGGCGAGCAGTACGTC.

This chain joins TRBV5-1 and TRBJ1-2; TRBD1 matches 7 bases. The V segment lost 1 base and the J segment 0 bases; nucleotides outside the gene matches: 3. CDR1 and CDR2 from the germline V gene are SGHRS and YFSETQ. The CDR3 runs 15 residues. The CDR3 sequence: CASSLWTGANYGYTF. DNA of the CDR3: TGCGCCAGCAGCTTGTGGACAGGAGCTAACTATGGCTACACCTTC.

The V and J genes are TRBV5-1 and TRBJ2-3, with no clear D. V shed 4 bases and J shed 5 bases, with 11 bases lying between them. The CDR3 extends over 13 amino acids. Per the germline V gene, CDR1 is SGHRS and CDR2 is YFSETQ. Here the CDR3 DNA reads TGCGCCAGCAGCCTGGACCTCGGAGATACGCAGTATTTT. Amino acids: CASSLDLGDTQYF.

The chain combines TRBV4-3 with TRBJ2-2; D possibly corresponds to TRBD1 (5 bases). Trimming left V 0 bases short and J 5 bases short, with 16 bases between. From germline, CDR1 is LGHNA and CDR2 YSLEER. This CDR3 has 17 residues. CDR3 in amino acids: CASSQDKGQFHTGELFF. The CDR3 coding sequence is TGCGCCAGCAGCCAAGATAAGGGGCAGTTTCATACCGGGGAGCTGTTTTTT.

The genes are TRBV5-4 and TRBJ1-6; TRBD1 might be the D (6 bases). Trimming cost V 2 bases and J 8 bases, with 11 bases left between them. Per the germline V gene, CDR1 is SGHNT and CDR2 is YYREEE (reference sequence). This CDR3 contains 14 residues. CDR3 DNA: TGTGCCAGCAGCTTAACAGGGAGTTATTCACCCCTCCACTTT. Translation: CASSLTGSYSPLHF.

The rearrangement joins TRBV7-2 to TRBJ2-2; TRBD2 might be the D (5 bases). The CDR3 loop spans 15 amino acids. Germline CDR1 is SGHTA and CDR2 is FQGNSA. V was pared by 5 bases and J by 4 bases, with 14 bases between. The CDR3 sequence is CASSVPGWGTGELFF. The CDR3 DNA sequence: TGTGCCAGCAGCGTCCCGGGGTGGGGCACCGGGGAGCTGTTTTTT.

The chain links TRBV11-2 to TRBJ2-7; D is unclear. This CDR3 spans 14 amino acids. Trimming stripped 0 bases from V and 5 bases from J, with 11 bases between. From germline, CDR1 is SGHAT and CDR2 FQNNGV. The CDR3 here is CASSLELGSHEQYF. CDR3 nucleotide sequence: TGTGCCAGCAGCTTAGAACTGGGTAGCCACGAGCAGTACTTC.